The 15 T cell receptor beta chains presented below share a single source sample, sequenced in a study of shared clonotypes between healthy human individuals. Profiled with immunoSEQ multiplex PCR; TCRdb holds only in-frame clones, not every one. The sample consists of approximately 1,000,000 clones, about 84% of them appearing once. The sequenced sample was memory CD4+ T cells from PBMCs. Subset specified: CD45RA-negative fraction. These receptors were taken from a man between 18 and 35 years old in good health. Some clones in this sample may be carry-over from other donors' samples.

The chain links TRBV5-1 to TRBJ1-5, with a weak D call TRBD1 (5 bases). Germline V CDR1 and CDR2: SGHRS, YFSETQ. V was clipped by 2 bases and J by 2 bases, with 14 bases between them. CDR3 length: 16 amino acids. The CDR3 DNA is TGCGCCAGCAGCTTAGGCGGGGCGGGTGGCAATCAGCCCCAGCATTTT. Protein product: CASSLGGAGGNQPQHF.

The gene calls are TRBV29-1 and TRBJ2-5, with D perhaps matching TRBD1 or TRBD2 (5 bases each). In germline, CDR1 is SQVTM, CDR2 ANQGSEA. The CDR3 is 15 residues long. The V gene lost 1 base and the J gene lost 0 bases, with 12 bases spanning the gap. CDR3 sequence: CSVEVGPLYQETQYF. Here the CDR3 DNA reads TGCAGCGTTGAAGTGGGACCCCTGTACCAAGAGACCCAGTACTTC.

This rearrangement joins TRBV11-1 to TRBJ2-7; possible D gene TRBD2, 6 bases. This CDR3 contains 14 residues. CDR1 and CDR2 (germline): SGHAT, FQDESV (reference sequence). V shed 8 bases and J shed 7 bases, with 21 bases lying between them. The CDR3 DNA follows: TGTGCCAGCCAGGCCTTTAACGGGGGAGTGGAGCAGTACTTC. Protein sequence: CASQAFNGGVEQYF.

The rearrangement uses TRBV28 and TRBJ2-5, with D hard to call. Trimming pared 6 bases from V and 2 bases from J, leaving 13 bases between. The CDR3 contains 14 residues. CDR1 is MDHEN and CDR2 is SYDVKM in the germline V gene. Written as DNA, the CDR3 is TGTGCCAGCAGCCGGGCGCACACACAAGAGACCCAGTACTTC. This gives the protein CASSRAHTQETQYF.

The chain carries TRBV7-2 and TRBJ1-4, with unresolved D. There are 16 residues in the CDR3. V was shortened by 1 base and J by 7 bases, with 16 bases between the two germline ends. Germline V gene sequence: CDR1 SGHTA, CDR2 FQGNSA. The CDR3 reads CASSLDSDPRTEKLFF. Here the CDR3 DNA reads TGTGCCAGCAGCTTAGATTCAGACCCCCGGACTGAAAAACTGTTTTTT.

This clone has more than one count but fewer than ten. The genes are TRBV20-1 and TRBJ1-1; D gene uncertain. Germline V gives CDR1 DFQATT, CDR2 SNEGSKA (reference sequence). Trimming removed 1 base at V and 4 bases at J, with 1 base between. CDR3 length: 10 residues. The CDR3 loop is CSARATEAFF. The CDR3, as DNA: TGCAGTGCTAGAGCCACTGAAGCTTTCTTT.

V and J are TRBV4-2 and TRBJ2-5, with 10 bases aligning to TRBD2. Near its end, the DNA agrees better with TRBJ2-7, so the J call may be wrong. Germline CDR1 reads LGHNA; CDR2 reads YNFKEQ. This CDR3 spans 16 amino acids. Here the CDR3 DNA reads TGTGCCAGCAGCCACGGTACCGGGACTAGCGACTACGAGCAGTACTTC. As protein: CASSHGTGTSDYEQYF.

The V call is TRBV4-2, the J call TRBJ2-2, with 7 bases lining up with TRBD2. Germline-derived CDR1 and CDR2 are LGHNA and YNFKEQ. Germline trimming cut 1 base from V and 4 bases from J; bases unmatched to any gene: 6. This CDR3 comprises 16 residues. The DNA for the CDR3 is TGTGCCAGCAGCCAAGTGGGCGGGGGTCTCACCGGGGAGCTGTTTTTT. Translating it yields CASSQVGGGLTGELFF.

The gene calls are TRBV29-1 and TRBJ2-5; 8 bases match TRBD1. The CDR3 totals 15 residues. Germline CDR1 SQVTM, CDR2 ANQGSEA. After removal of 7 bases from V and 2 bases from J, the junction contained 12 bases not matched to a gene. Here the CDR3 reads CSGAQQGVGQETQYF. The CDR3 DNA is TGCAGCGGTGCACAACAGGGGGTCGGGCAAGAGACCCAGTACTTC.

The chain has TRBV2 and TRBJ2-7; TRBD1 agrees at 9 bases. The CDR3 has 13 amino acids. With 5 bases clipped from V and 5 bases from J, the junction kept 4 bases outside the gene matches. Germline CDR1 reads SNHLY; CDR2 reads FYNNEI. The CDR3 DNA reads TGTGCCAGCAGTACAAGGACAGGGGACGAGCAGTACTTC. Protein: CASSTRTGDEQYF. The whole variable domain, remainder taken from reference TRBV2 and TRBJ2-7, is EPEVTQTPSHQVTQMGQEVILRCVPISNHLYFYWYRQILGQKVEFLVSFYNNEISEKSEIFDDQFSVERPDGSNFTLKIRSTKLEDSAMYFCASSTRTGDEQYFGPGTRLTVT.

The chain combines TRBV7-2 with TRBJ2-7; possible D gene TRBD2, 7 bases. The CDR3 runs to 15 residues. Germline CDR1 SGHTA, CDR2 FQGNSA. Trimming pared 2 bases from V and 1 base from J, leaving 12 bases between. The CDR3 is CASSLRGGRSYEQYF. CDR3 in DNA: TGTGCCAGCAGCTTAAGGGGGGGAAGGTCCTACGAGCAGTACTTC.

In this sample, this clone turned up once. The V and J genes are TRBV27 and TRBJ1-1; D gene uncertain. V shed 3 bases and J shed 0 bases, with 8 bases lying between them. This CDR3 contains 14 residues. Germline V lookup: CDR1 MNHEY, CDR2 SMNVEV (reference sequence). The CDR3 here is CASSFYSLNTEAFF. CDR3 DNA sequence: TGTGCCAGCAGTTTCTACAGCCTGAACACTGAAGCTTTCTTT.

This clone was seen more than once but under ten times. This rearrangement joins TRBV10-1 to TRBJ1-1; D is ambiguous. This CDR3 is 14 amino acids long. In germline, CDR1 is WNHNN, CDR2 SYGVQD (reference sequence). V lost 3 bases, J lost 0 bases, and 8 bases lay in between. CDR3 nucleotide sequence: TGCGCCAGCAGTGACACACCCATGAACACTGAAGCTTTCTTT. It codes for CASSDTPMNTEAFF.

V gene TRBV12-5 combines with J gene TRBJ2-1; D may correspond to TRBD1 or TRBD2 (5 bases each). In germline, CDR1 is LGHNT, CDR2 FRNRAP. The CDR3 spans 13 residues. The germline V and J ends were trimmed by 9 bases and 6 bases, with 15 bases remaining between them. CDR3 sequence (DNA): TGTGCTAGCGAAGGTGGGGGTGGCAATGAGCAGTTCTTC. Residues: CASEGGGGNEQFF.

The V and J genes are TRBV5-1 and TRBJ2-7; 7 bases are a match to TRBD2. Trimming removed 0 bases from V and 4 bases from J; junction bases left unmatched: 7. Germline values: CDR1 SGHRS, CDR2 YFSETQ. The CDR3 spans 15 residues. CDR3 coding DNA: TGCGCCAGCAGCTTGGTTGAGGGAGGGCGGTACGAGCAGTACTTC. Translating gives CASSLVEGGRYEQYF.